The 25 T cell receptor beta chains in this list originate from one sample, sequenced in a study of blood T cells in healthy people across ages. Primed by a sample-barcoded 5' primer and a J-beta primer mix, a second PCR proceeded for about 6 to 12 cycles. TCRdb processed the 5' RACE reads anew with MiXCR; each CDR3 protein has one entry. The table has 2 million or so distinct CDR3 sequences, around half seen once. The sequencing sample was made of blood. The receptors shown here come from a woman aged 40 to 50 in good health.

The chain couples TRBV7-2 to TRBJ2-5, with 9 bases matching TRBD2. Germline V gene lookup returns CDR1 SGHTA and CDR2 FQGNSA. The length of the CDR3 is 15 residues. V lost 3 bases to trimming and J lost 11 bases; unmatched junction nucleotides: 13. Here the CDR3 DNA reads TGTGCCAGCAGCTTTTCTAGCGGGATCTCGGGGGAGCAGTACTTC. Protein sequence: CASSFSSGISGEQYF. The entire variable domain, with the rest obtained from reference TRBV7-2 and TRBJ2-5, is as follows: GAGVSQSPSNKVTEKGKDVELRCDPISGHTALYWYRQSLGQGLEFLIYFQGNSAPDKSGLPSDRFSAERTGGSVSTLTIQRTQQEDSAVYLCASSFSSGISGEQYFGPGTRLLVL.

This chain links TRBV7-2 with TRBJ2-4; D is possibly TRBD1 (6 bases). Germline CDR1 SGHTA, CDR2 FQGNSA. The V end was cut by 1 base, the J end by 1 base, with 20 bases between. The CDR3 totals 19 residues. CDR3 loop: CASSLVPIAGDSAKNIQYF. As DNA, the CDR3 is TGTGCCAGCAGCTTAGTTCCCATTGCAGGGGATTCGGCCAAAAACATTCAGTACTTC. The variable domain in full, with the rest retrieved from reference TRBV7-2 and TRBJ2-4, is GAGVSQSPSNKVTEKGKDVELRCDPISGHTALYWYRQSLGQGLEFLIYFQGNSAPDKSGLPSDRFSAERTGGSVSTLTIQRTQQEDSAVYLCASSLVPIAGDSAKNIQYFGAGTRLSVL.

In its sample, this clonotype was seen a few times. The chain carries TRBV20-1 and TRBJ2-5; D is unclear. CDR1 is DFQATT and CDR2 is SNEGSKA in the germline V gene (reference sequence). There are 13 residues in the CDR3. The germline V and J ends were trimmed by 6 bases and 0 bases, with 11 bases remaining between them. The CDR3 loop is CSAHSRNQETQYF. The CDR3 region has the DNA TGCAGTGCGCACAGTCGCAACCAAGAGACCCAGTACTTC.

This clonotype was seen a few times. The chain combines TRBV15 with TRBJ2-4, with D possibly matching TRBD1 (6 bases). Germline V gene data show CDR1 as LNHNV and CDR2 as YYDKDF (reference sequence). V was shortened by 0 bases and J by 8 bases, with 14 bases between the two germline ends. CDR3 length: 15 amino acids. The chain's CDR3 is CATSREPQGPDIQYF. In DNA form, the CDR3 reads TGTGCCACCAGCAGAGAACCTCAGGGGCCGGACATTCAGTACTTC. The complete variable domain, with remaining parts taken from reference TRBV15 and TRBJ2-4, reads DAMVIQNPRYQVTQFGKPVTLSCSQTLNHNVMYWYQQKSSQAPKLLFHYYDKDFNNEADTPDNFQSRRPNTSFCFLDIRSPGLGDTAMYLCATSREPQGPDIQYFGAGTRLSVL.

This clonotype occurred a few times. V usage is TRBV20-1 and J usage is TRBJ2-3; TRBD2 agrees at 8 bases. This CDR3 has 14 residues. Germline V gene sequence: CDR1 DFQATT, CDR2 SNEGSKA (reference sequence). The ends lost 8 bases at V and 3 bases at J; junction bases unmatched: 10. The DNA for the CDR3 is TGCAGTCCCGGGGGGGGGAAAGGGACAGATACGCAGTATTTT. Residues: CSPGGGKGTDTQYF.

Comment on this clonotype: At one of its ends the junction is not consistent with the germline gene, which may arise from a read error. The DNA for the CDR3 is TGTGCCAGTAGTTTAGGTTTCGGGACAGCCTCCTACGAGCAGTACTTC. Its translation: CASSLGFGTASYEQYF. The chain carries TRBV12-3 or TRBV12-4 and TRBJ2-7, with 7 bases matching TRBD1. CDR3 length: 16 amino acids.

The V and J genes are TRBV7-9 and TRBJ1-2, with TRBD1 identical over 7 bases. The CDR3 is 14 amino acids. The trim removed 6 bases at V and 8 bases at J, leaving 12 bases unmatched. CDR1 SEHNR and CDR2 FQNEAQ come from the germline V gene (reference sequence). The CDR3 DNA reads TGTGCCAGCAGTGCAGACAGGGTAGTAAGGGGCTACACCTTC. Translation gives CASSADRVVRGYTF.

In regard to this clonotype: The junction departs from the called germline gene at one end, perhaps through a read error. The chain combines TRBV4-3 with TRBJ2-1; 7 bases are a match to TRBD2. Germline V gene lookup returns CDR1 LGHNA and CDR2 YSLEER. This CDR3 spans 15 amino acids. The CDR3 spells CASSQEAGTYNEQFF. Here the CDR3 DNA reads TGTGCCAGCAGCCAAGAAGCGGGGACTTACAATGAGCAGTTCTTC.

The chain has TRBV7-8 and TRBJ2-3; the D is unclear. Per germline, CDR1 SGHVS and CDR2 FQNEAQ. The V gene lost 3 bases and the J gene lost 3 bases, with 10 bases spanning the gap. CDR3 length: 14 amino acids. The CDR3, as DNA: TGTGCCAGCAGCTTTAAGGACCTGACAGATACGCAGTATTTT. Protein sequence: CASSFKDLTDTQYF.

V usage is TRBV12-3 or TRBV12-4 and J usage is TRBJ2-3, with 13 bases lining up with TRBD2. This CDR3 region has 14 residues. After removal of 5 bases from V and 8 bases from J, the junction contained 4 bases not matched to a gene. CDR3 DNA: TGTGCCAGCAGTGGGACTAGCGGGGAACCTACGCAGTATTTT. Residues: CASSGTSGEPTQYF.

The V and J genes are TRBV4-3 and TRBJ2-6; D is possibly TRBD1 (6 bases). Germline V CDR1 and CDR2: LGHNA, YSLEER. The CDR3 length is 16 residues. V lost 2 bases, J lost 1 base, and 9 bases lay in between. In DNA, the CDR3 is TGCGCCAGCAGCCAATCAGGGGCTTCTGGGGCCAACGTCCTGACTTTC. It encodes CASSQSGASGANVLTF.

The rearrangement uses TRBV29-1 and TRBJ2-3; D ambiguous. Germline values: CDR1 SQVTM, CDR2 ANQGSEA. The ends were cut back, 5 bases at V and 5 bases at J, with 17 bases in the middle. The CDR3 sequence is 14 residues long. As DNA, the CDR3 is TGCAGCGTTCCCCACAGTGGACGCGAAGATACGCAGTATTTT. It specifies CSVPHSGREDTQYF.

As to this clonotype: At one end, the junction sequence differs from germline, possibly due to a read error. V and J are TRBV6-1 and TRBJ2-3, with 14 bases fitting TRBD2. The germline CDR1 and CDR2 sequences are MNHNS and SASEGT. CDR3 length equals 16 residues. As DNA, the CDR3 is TGTGCCAGCACCACGACTAGCGGGGGGGCGGCAGATGCGCAGTATTTT. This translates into CASTTTSGGAADAQYF.

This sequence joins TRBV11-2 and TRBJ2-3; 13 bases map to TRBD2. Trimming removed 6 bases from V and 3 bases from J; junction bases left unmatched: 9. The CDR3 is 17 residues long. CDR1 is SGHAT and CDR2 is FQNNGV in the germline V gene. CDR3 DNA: TGTGCCAGCAGTTCACTAGCGGGGGGGCCTATAACAGATACGCAGTATTTT. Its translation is CASSSLAGGPITDTQYF.

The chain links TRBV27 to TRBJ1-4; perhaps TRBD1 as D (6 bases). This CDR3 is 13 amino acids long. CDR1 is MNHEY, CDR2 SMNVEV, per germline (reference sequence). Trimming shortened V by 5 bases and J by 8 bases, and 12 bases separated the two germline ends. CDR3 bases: TGTGCCAGCAGTGACAGGAGAGGCGAAAAACTGTTTTTT. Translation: CASSDRRGEKLFF.

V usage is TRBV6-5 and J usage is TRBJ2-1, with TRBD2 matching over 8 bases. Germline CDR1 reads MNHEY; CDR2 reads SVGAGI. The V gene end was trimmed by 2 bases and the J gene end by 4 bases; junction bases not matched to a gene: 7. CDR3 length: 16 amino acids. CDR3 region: CASSYEGTRGYNEQFF. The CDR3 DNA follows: TGTGCCAGCAGTTACGAGGGGACTAGGGGATACAATGAGCAGTTCTTC.

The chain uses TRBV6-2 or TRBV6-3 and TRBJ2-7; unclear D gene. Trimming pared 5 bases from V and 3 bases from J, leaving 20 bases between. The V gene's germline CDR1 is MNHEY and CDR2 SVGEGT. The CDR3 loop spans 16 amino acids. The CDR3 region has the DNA TGTGCCAGCAGTCTCCGTCTCCCCATGCCCGACTACGAGCAGTACTTC. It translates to CASSLRLPMPDYEQYF.

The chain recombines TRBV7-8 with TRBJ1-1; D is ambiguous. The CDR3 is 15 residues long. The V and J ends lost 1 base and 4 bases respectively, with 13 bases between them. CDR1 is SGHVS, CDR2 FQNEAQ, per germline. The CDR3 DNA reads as TGTGCCAGCAGCTTAGGAGCAGGTGCCGGCACTGAAGCTTTCTTT. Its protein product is CASSLGAGAGTEAFF.

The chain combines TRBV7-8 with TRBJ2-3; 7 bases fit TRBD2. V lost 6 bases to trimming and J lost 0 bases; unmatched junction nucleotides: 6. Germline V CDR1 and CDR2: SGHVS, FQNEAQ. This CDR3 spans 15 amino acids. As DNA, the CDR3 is TGTGCCAGCAGACGAGCGGGAACTAGCACAGATACGCAGTATTTT. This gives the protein CASRRAGTSTDTQYF.

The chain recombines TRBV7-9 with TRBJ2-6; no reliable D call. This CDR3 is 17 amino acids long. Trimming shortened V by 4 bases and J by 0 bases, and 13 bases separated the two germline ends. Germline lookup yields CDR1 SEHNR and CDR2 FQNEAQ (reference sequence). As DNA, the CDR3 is TGTGCCAGCAGCTCTCCCTTCATAGCCTCTGGGGCCAACGTCCTGACTTTC. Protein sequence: CASSSPFIASGANVLTF.

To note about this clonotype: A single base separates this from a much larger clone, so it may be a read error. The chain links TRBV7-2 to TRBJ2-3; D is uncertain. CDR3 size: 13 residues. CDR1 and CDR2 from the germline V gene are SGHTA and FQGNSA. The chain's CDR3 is CAISFLGTDTQYF. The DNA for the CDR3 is TGTGCCATCAGCTTCTTGGGGACAGATACGCAGTATTTT.

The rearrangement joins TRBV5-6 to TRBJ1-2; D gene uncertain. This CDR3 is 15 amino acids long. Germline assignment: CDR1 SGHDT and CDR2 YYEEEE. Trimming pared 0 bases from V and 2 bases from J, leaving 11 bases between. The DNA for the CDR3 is TGTGCCAGCAGCTTGGTTTCCGGATCCAACTATGGCTACACCTTC. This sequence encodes CASSLVSGSNYGYTF.

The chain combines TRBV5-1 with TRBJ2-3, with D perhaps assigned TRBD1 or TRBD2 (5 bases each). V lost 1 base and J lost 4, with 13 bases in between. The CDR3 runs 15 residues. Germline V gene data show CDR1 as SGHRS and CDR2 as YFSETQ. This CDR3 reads CASSLSAGSSDTQYF. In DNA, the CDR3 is TGCGCCAGCAGCTTGTCGGCAGGGAGTTCAGATACGCAGTATTTT.

CDR3 loop: CASRELDGVIGQYF. Here the CDR3 DNA reads TGCGCCAGCAGGGAGTTGGACGGGGTGATTGGGCAGTACTTC. This chain joins TRBV5-1 and TRBJ2-5; the D gene is possibly TRBD2 (5 bases). The CDR3 runs to 14 residues. CDR1 and CDR2 from the germline V gene are SGHRS and YFSETQ. V lost 5 bases, J lost 11 bases, and 22 bases lay in between.

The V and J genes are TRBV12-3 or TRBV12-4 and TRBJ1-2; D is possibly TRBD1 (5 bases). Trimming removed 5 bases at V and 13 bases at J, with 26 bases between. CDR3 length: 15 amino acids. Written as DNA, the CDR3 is TGTGCCAGCAGTCCGACGATCGGGACGGCCCGCTCCCTCACCTTC. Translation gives CASSPTIGTARSLTF.